Given below is one T cell receptor beta chain in context. This sample is drawn from a study of technical replicates of blood from several donors. Germline assignment: CDR1 MNHEY and CDR2 SVGAGI. The CDR3 spans 15 residues. The V gene end was trimmed by 6 bases and the J gene end by 2 bases; junction bases not matched to a gene: 10. Sequencing was performed with immunoSEQ multiplex PCR; in TCRdb, only in-frame clones are kept and a portion is missing. The sample has more than 65,000 clones; approximately 97% are singletons. This TCR derives from a human donor in good health. Specimen: T cells isolated from PBMCs. V and J are TRBV6-5 and TRBJ2-7; TRBD2 aligns across 7 bases. The CDR3 DNA reads as TGTGCCAGCAGCTGGAGTCTAGCGGAACCCTACGAGCAGTACTTC. The encoded protein is CASSWSLAEPYEQYF.